This TCR gamma chain was retrieved from a study of fetal and pediatric gammadelta thymocytes (dated by TCRdb to the early 2020s). Background on the whole study: The bulk gammadelta thymocyte repertoires, which combined previously published data with newly generated, unpublished data, were used to reinforce a single-cell study of gammadelta thymocyte development. Bulk gammadelta thymocyte repertoires combined previously published data (refs 27,28) with unpublished data. In total, the bulk gammadelta thymocyte repertoire set covered around ten subjects, made up of 7 pediatric thymus donors and 3 fetal thymus donors. Bulk TCR repertoire data were included to raise the number of subjects and reinforce the CDR3 publicity analysis.

The germline V and J ends show losses of 0 bases and 2 bases respectively, and no gene match explains 9 bases of the junction. From its cysteine to its phenylalanine, the CDR3 spans 17 amino acids. Left in the record is the CDR3 DNA by itself, 51 bases read in frame from the first base. In the germline V gene, CDR1 corresponds to EGSNGY and CDR2 to YDSYNSKV. This clone has a handful of counts. Its antigen target is currently unknown. Within one base of it there is no much larger clone, and no base qualities were kept. This sample was sequenced with an Illumina MiSeq. Turning to the authors' computational methods: To analyze publicity, the Vgamma9Vdelta2 and nonVgamma9Vdelta2 bulk CDR3 files from each subject were merged so that every subject had one combined repertoire. Using base R and dplyr, CDR3 publicity was scored on a scale from 0 to 19 by checking each amino acid sequence across 9 single-cell datasets and under 11 bulk repertoires. TCRdb called clones afresh from the public reads with CATT; identical DNA rows were later merged. The V and J calls were determined by TCRdb, not by the authors. The sample profile shows several hundred gamma-chain clones; 4% of them were found once. The ten most abundant clones make up about a tenth of the sample.

On the study overall, not on this receptor specifically: Compared with post-natal repertoires, fetal gammadelta thymocyte repertoires were previously reported to be enriched for TRDV2, TRGV8 and TRGV9 usage, low N additions and public CDR3s.

For staining, thymocytes received Zombie NIR viability dye along with antibodies against CD3 (UCHT1), TCRgammadelta (11F2), TCRVgamma9 (IMMU360) and TCRVdelta2 (IMMU389). Bulk TRD and TRG CDR3 repertoires were generated separately from sorted Vgamma9Vdelta2 and nonVgamma9Vdelta2 gammadelta thymocytes of human fetal and pediatric thymuses. Pediatric thymus tissue was collected in Belgium from children having cardiac surgery. The ages of the pediatric thymus donors in the study ranged between about 1 and 11 years. As previously described, thymic cell suspensions were prepared from both fetal and post-natal thymuses. NonVgamma9Vdelta2 thymocytes were sorted as CD3+ gammadeltaTCR+ cells that did not have the Vgamma9+Vdelta2+ phenotype. Cells were sorted on a FACS Aria III cell sorter (BD Biosciences).

The chain is made from TRGV2 and TRGJP1. The sequencing sample was made of non-Vgamma9Vdelta2 gamma-delta T cells from the thymus. The cell subset or site label, read with the paper, signifies: CD3+gammadeltaTCR+ thymocytes not co-expressing Vgamma9 and Vdelta2. This TCR derives from a child who underwent cardiac surgery and was recorded as healthy. The CDR3 sequence is CATWDGRAPTTGWFKIF. The DNA sequence is as follows: TGTGCCACCTGGGACGGGCGTGCCCCCACCACTGGTTGGTTCAAGATATTT.